A single sample gave rise to the 27 T cell receptor beta chains below, sequenced in a study of spatial heterogeneity in lung cancer. Described time point: sample taken at primary tumor resection. Whole-study findings and limits: Expanded intratumoral alpha and beta TCR counts tracked tumor mutation counts.

MiXCR, applied by TCRdb to the 5' RACE reads, yields one record per CDR3 protein. The sample yields about 27,000 distinct CDR3 sequences, more than 5.5% seen once. Which antigens these TCRs recognize remains unknown. The specimen was lung tumor tissue, collected at surgery. The receptors come from a male donor with early-stage non-small cell lung cancer.

This rearrangement joins TRBV5-4 to TRBJ2-1; 9 nucleotides agree with TRBD2. V lost 4 bases and J lost 7; bases outside the gene matches: 6. From germline, CDR1 is SGHNT and CDR2 YYREEE (reference sequence). CDR3 length: 14 residues. The chain's CDR3 is CASSPGLARNEQFF. The CDR3 nucleotides read TGTGCCAGCAGCCCGGGACTAGCCCGAAATGAGCAGTTCTTC.

This clonotype turned up a few times. The gene calls are TRBV4-2 and TRBJ2-3, with a possible D match to TRBD2 (7 bases). The V end lost 0 bases, the J end lost 3 bases, and 16 bases lay between the germline ends. CDR3 length: 17 amino acids. Germline V gives CDR1 LGHNA, CDR2 YNFKEQ. The CDR3 sequence is CASSQEGGGALTDTQYF. The CDR3, as DNA: TGTGCCAGCAGCCAAGAAGGAGGGGGGGCCCTGACAGATACGCAGTATTTT.

This clonotype was counted ten times or more. The chain uses TRBV28 and TRBJ1-2; weak D call: TRBD1 (5 bases). The V gene's germline CDR1 is MDHEN and CDR2 SYDVKM. Trimming pared 6 bases from V and 2 bases from J, leaving 10 bases between. The CDR3 consists of 13 residues. In DNA, the CDR3 is TGTGCCAGCAGCCGAGGACAAAACTATGGCTACACCTTC. It codes for CASSRGQNYGYTF.

The chain uses TRBV7-9 and TRBJ2-3; D unresolved. Trimming left V 5 bases short and J 4 bases short, with 7 bases between. Germline loops: CDR1 SEHNR, CDR2 FQNEAQ (reference sequence). The CDR3 extends over 12 amino acids. As DNA, the CDR3 is TGTGCCAGCAGCCCCCAGTCAGATACGCAGTATTTT. It translates to CASSPQSDTQYF.

This clonotype was seen many times. V and J are TRBV6-1 and TRBJ2-3, with TRBD1 identical over 7 bases. CDR3 length: 18 residues. Germline CDR1 reads MNHNS; CDR2 reads SASEGT. With V trimmed by 6 bases and J by 0 bases, 15 bases remained unmatched. CDR3 coding DNA: TGTGCCAGCAGCGGCTCTACCGGGACAGCTTTGAGCACAGATACGCAGTATTTT. Translation: CASSGSTGTALSTDTQYF.

The genes are TRBV7-2 and TRBJ1-2; D is possibly TRBD1 (5 bases). This CDR3 comprises 17 residues. Looked up from germline, CDR1 is SGHTA and CDR2 is FQGNSA. V was shortened by 1 base and J by 4 bases, with 19 bases between the two germline ends. The CDR3 region has the DNA TGTGCCAGCAGCTTAGATTGGCGGCAGGGAGGCCTCTATGGCTACACCTTC. It translates to CASSLDWRQGGLYGYTF.

This clonotype was seen many times. This sequence joins TRBV24-1 and TRBJ2-7, with D perhaps matching TRBD1 or TRBD2 (6 bases each). The CDR3 totals 16 residues. Germline lookup yields CDR1 KGHDR and CDR2 SFDVKD. V lost 3 bases and J lost 3, with 17 bases in between. CDR3 amino acids: CATSDPIGGSLYEQYF. The DNA for the CDR3 is TGTGCCACCAGTGATCCCATCGGGGGCTCGCTCTACGAGCAGTACTTC.

The chain links TRBV18 to TRBJ2-7; possibly TRBD2 for D (5 bases). Trimming stripped 0 bases from V and 2 bases from J, with 8 bases between. Germline CDR1 and CDR2: KGHSH and LQKENI. The CDR3 is made up of 14 amino acids. The CDR3 sequence is CASSPPSGTYEQYF. CDR3 nucleotide sequence: TGTGCCAGCTCACCACCGTCCGGGACCTACGAGCAGTACTTC.

This clonotype was found a few times. This chain links TRBV3-1 with TRBJ1-3; 9 nucleotides agree with TRBD1. J lost 0 bases, V lost 4 bases, and 10 bases had no gene match. CDR1 is LGHDT, CDR2 YNNKEL, per germline (reference sequence). CDR3 length equals 18 residues. The DNA of the CDR3 is TGTGCCAGCAGCCCGCGCAGGGACAGGGCACTCTCTGGAAACACCATATATTTT. Encoded protein: CASSPRRDRALSGNTIYF.

This clonotype was seen many times. The gene calls are TRBV7-2 and TRBJ2-5; no reliable D call. The CDR3 is made up of 15 amino acids. Germline assignment: CDR1 SGHTA and CDR2 FQGNSA. The ends were cut back, 2 bases at V and 2 bases at J, with 12 bases in the middle. The CDR3 DNA sequence: TGTGCCAGCAGCTTACCGGACGGGTTACAAGAGACCCAGTACTTC. Its translation: CASSLPDGLQETQYF. Full variable domain (remainder filled in from reference TRBV7-2 and TRBJ2-5): GAGVSQSPSNKVTEKGKDVELRCDPISGHTALYWYRQSLGQGLEFLIYFQGNSAPDKSGLPSDRFSAERTGGSVSTLTIQRTQQEDSAVYLCASSLPDGLQETQYFGPGTRLLVL.

This clonotype occurred many times. The chain employs TRBV5-1 and TRBJ1-1; maybe TRBD1 (6 bases). V lost 7 bases to trimming and J lost 0 bases, with 16 bases between them. Germline CDR1 is SGHRS and CDR2 is YFSETQ. The CDR3 extends over 15 amino acids. CDR3: CASGLDSPMNTEAFF. CDR3 in DNA: TGCGCCAGCGGCCTGGACAGCCCCATGAACACTGAAGCTTTCTTT.

This clonotype was counted at least ten times. This chain connects TRBV7-9 to TRBJ2-7, with TRBD1 identical over 9 bases. CDR3 length equals 16 residues. Germline V gene sequence: CDR1 SEHNR, CDR2 FQNEAQ (reference sequence). Losses at the gene ends were 0 bases for V and 2 bases for J; bases not matched to a gene: 5. The CDR3 here is CASSLAGTGSPYEQYF. The CDR3 DNA follows: TGTGCCAGCAGCTTAGCCGGGACAGGGTCCCCCTACGAGCAGTACTTC.

This rearrangement joins TRBV19 to TRBJ2-1; 10 bases align to TRBD2. V gave up 4 bases and J gave up 5 bases; unmatched junction bases: 8. Germline assignment: CDR1 LNHDA and CDR2 SQIVND (reference sequence). The CDR3 runs to 16 residues. DNA for the CDR3: TGTGCCAGTAGTAAAGCCGGGACTAGCGACAACAATGAGCAGTTCTTC. Translation gives CASSKAGTSDNNEQFF.

This clonotype was recorded at least ten times. The rearrangement links TRBV2 to TRBJ1-6, with unresolved D. The CDR3 is made up of 15 amino acids. Trimming removed 7 bases from V and 0 bases from J, with 10 bases in between. Germline lookup yields CDR1 SNHLY and CDR2 FYNNEI. The CDR3 here is CASIRFSSYNSPLHF. The CDR3 coding sequence is TGTGCCAGCATCCGATTCAGCTCCTATAATTCACCCCTCCACTTT.

At least ten counts were recorded for this clonotype. The J gene is TRBJ1-5, the V gene TRBV20-1, with 10 positions matching TRBD1. Looked up from germline, CDR1 is DFQATT and CDR2 is SNEGSKA (reference sequence). J gave up 0 bases and V 6 bases, and 5 bases lay outside the gene matches. The CDR3 is 15 residues long. CDR3 nucleotides: TGCAGTGCCCGACAGGGGGCGCATAGCAATCAGCCCCAGCATTTT. This sequence encodes CSARQGAHSNQPQHF.

Regarding this clonotype: A much larger clone is a single base away; this may be a read error. The chain combines TRBV12-3 or TRBV12-4 with TRBJ1-2; TRBD1 aligns across 8 bases. The CDR3 extends over 13 amino acids. Here the CDR3 DNA reads TGTGTCAGCAGCCCAGGGGGCGGAGTTGGCTACACCTTC. This encodes CVSSPGGGVGYTF.

This clonotype was detected ten times or more. This rearrangement joins TRBV6-5 to TRBJ1-4; unclear D gene. Germline assignment: CDR1 MNHEY and CDR2 SVGAGI. The CDR3 spans 14 residues. Trimming left V 6 bases short and J 7 bases short, with 15 bases between. The chain's CDR3 is CASSSAATLEKLFF. The CDR3, as DNA: TGTGCCAGCAGCTCCGCCGCGACCCTTGAAAAACTGTTTTTT.

This clonotype was found many times. The CDR3 DNA is TGTGCCAGCAGTTACCCGCGACAGGGAAGGGGGGAGACCCAGTACTTC. As protein: CASSYPRQGRGETQYF. The chain uses TRBV6-6 and TRBJ2-5; 7 nucleotides agree with TRBD1. This CDR3 is built from 16 residues. V lost 2 bases to trimming and J lost 5 bases; unmatched junction nucleotides: 11. Germline lookup yields CDR1 MNHNY and CDR2 SVGAGI (reference sequence).

This clonotype was observed at least ten times. V is TRBV9 and J is TRBJ2-7; no definite D call. The germline CDR1 and CDR2 sequences are SGDLS and YYNGEE. The CDR3 spans 14 residues. Trimming removed 0 bases from V and 2 bases from J, with 9 bases in between. CDR3 loop: CASSVDTEPYEQYF. The CDR3 DNA sequence: TGTGCCAGCAGCGTAGACACGGAACCCTACGAGCAGTACTTC.

The chain uses TRBV27 and TRBJ2-7, with TRBD2 as a possible D gene (6 bases). The CDR3 loop spans 14 amino acids. Germline values: CDR1 MNHEY, CDR2 SMNVEV (reference sequence). Trimming left V 4 bases short and J 1 base short, with 11 bases between. The CDR3 loop reads CASSWGGPSYEQYF. Written as DNA, the CDR3 is TGTGCCAGCAGTTGGGGAGGACCGTCCTACGAGCAGTACTTC.

This clonotype was counted ten times or more. This chain connects TRBV20-1 to TRBJ2-1; D uncertain. Trimming took 5 bases from V and 4 from J, leaving 6 bases between them. The CDR3 has 11 residues. The germline gives CDR1 DFQATT, CDR2 SNEGSKA (reference sequence). CDR3 DNA sequence: TGCAGTGCTTCGAATTACAATGAGCAGTTCTTC. Translation gives CSASNYNEQFF.

Turning to this clonotype: A read error may be the cause here, since a much bigger clone is one base away. The V gene is TRBV6-5, the J gene TRBJ1-4; no clear D. Germline V CDR1 and CDR2: MNHEY, SVGAGI. Trimming took 2 bases from V and 6 from J, leaving 7 bases between them. This CDR3 is 13 amino acids long. As DNA, the CDR3 is TGTGCCAGCAGTTACAGATTTTATGAAAAACTGTTTTTT. Translation: CASSYRFYEKLFF.

This clonotype was seen more than once but under ten times. The chain joins TRBV7-9 to TRBJ2-7; D might be TRBD2 (6 bases). The CDR3 has 12 residues. V was trimmed by 6 bases and J by 3 bases, leaving 9 bases between them. In germline, CDR1 is SEHNR, CDR2 FQNEAQ (reference sequence). The CDR3 region is CASRSGGYEQYF. The DNA for the CDR3 is TGTGCCAGCAGGTCCGGGGGCTACGAGCAGTACTTC.

The V call is TRBV7-9, the J call TRBJ1-1; D is unresolved. Germline V gene lookup returns CDR1 SEHNR and CDR2 FQNEAQ (reference sequence). V was clipped by 1 base and J by 9 bases, with 12 bases between them. This CDR3 has 13 amino acids. The CDR3 region is CASSLEVRAQAFF. CDR3 bases: TGTGCCAGCAGCTTAGAGGTTAGAGCTCAAGCTTTCTTT.

This clonotype occurred many times. The chain couples TRBV28 to TRBJ1-5; 9 bases fit TRBD1. Germline CDR1 is MDHEN and CDR2 is SYDVKM. After removal of 5 bases from V and 6 bases from J, the junction contained 8 bases not matched to a gene. This CDR3 is built from 15 residues. The CDR3 region has the DNA TGTGCCAGCAGTAGAGGACAGGGGAGTGTTCAGCCCCAGCATTTT. As protein: CASSRGQGSVQPQHF. Complete variable domain (other parts from reference TRBV28 and TRBJ1-5): DVKVTQSSRYLVKRTGEKVFLECVQDMDHENMFWYRQDPGLGLRLIYFSYDVKMKEKGDIPEGYSVSREKKERFSLILESASTNQTSMYLCASSRGQGSVQPQHFGDGTRLSIL.

This clonotype occurred many times. V usage is TRBV7-2 and J usage is TRBJ2-6, with 11 positions matching TRBD2. The length of the CDR3 is 18 residues. The germline gives CDR1 SGHTA, CDR2 FQGNSA. J gave up 1 base and V 8 bases, and 10 bases lay outside the gene matches. The CDR3 coding sequence is TGTGCCAGCCCGAGTGGGGCTAGCGGGGGGTCTGGGGCCAACGTCCTGACTTTC. Its translation: CASPSGASGGSGANVLTF.

This clonotype was seen many times. This sequence joins TRBV5-1 and TRBJ1-2; TRBD1 aligns across 8 bases. The germline V gene encodes CDR1 SGHRS and CDR2 YFSETQ. The CDR3 totals 14 residues. The junction had 4 bases not matched to a gene; V was cut back by 2 bases and J by 4 bases. This CDR3 reads CASSFTGGGYGYTF. DNA for the CDR3: TGCGCCAGCAGCTTTACAGGGGGAGGCTATGGCTACACCTTC.